What follows is one TCR beta chain and its context. There are many counts of this clonotype. It lacks a known antigen. No base-level quality is on record; no much larger clone is a single base apart. V is pared back by 0 bases and J by 2 bases, with 10 bases lying between the germline termini. Measured from the cysteine to the phenylalanine, the CDR3 is 15 residues long. CDR3 DNA only is kept here, 45 bases in frame from base 1. The germline V gene specifies SGHAT as CDR1 and FQNNGV as CDR2. These data belong to a study of CD8 T cells in ankylosing spondylitis (dated by TCRdb to the late 2010s). Study-level background: To find TCR variants linked to disease, the study profiled T cell receptor beta repertoires in ankylosing spondylitis patients and healthy donors. In total, the full study cohort was made up of 110 or so healthy donors and 25 to 30 ankylosing spondylitis patients. Peripheral blood was sampled, and synovial fluid was additionally collected from ankylosing spondylitis patients. Overall study results and their limits: A CD8+ phenotype was shown by the disease-linked clones, which were found at relatively low frequencies in peripheral blood. Some TCR beta motif variants had previously been reported in synovial fluid and blood of reactive arthritis patients, which suggested common disease-initiation mechanisms. Blood from ankylosing spondylitis patients appeared to be characterized by a TCR beta motif made up of under ten highly homologous amino acid variants. Significant enrichment of the disease-linked clones was reported in matched synovial fluid samples from ankylosing spondylitis patients.

These reads were obtained on an Illumina HiSeq 2500. Quantitative 5'-RACE with molecular barcodes was used to prepare TCR beta libraries. The source study handled its data this way. A new computational method based on a probabilistic model of VDJ rearrangement was used to identify disease-linked TCR variants. The raw public reads went through TCRdb reprocessing: fastp at Q25, MiXCR clone calling, in-frame beta chains kept. Rows are combined by CDR3 protein, so each entry shows the most common genes and DNA. The V and J calls, along with clone size, are taken from TCRdb and not from the paper's own processing. The sample data list about 500,000 distinct CDR3 sequences, and 5.3% of these were observed just once. Roughly 3.3% of the sample lies in the top ten.

The receptor was isolated from a male donor with ankylosing spondylitis. The chain uses TRBV11-2 and TRBJ1-2; confidence is insufficient to name the D gene. Material for sequencing was blood, either unsorted or a sorted T cell fraction (not recorded which). CDR3 reads: CASSLDRLRNYGYTF. The nucleotide sequence is given as TGTGCCAGCAGCTTAGATCGACTAAGGAACTATGGCTACACCTTC.